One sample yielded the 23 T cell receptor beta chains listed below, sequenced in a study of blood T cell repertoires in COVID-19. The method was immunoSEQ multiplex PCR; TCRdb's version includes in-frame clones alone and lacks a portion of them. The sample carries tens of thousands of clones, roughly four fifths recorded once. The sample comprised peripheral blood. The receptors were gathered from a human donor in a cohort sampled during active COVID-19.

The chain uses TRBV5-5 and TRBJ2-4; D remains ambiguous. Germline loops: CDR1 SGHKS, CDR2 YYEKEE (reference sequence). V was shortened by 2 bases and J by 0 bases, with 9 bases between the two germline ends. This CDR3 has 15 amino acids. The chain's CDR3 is CASSFQDPAKNIQYF. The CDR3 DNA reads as TGTGCCAGCAGCTTTCAGGATCCAGCCAAAAACATTCAGTACTTC. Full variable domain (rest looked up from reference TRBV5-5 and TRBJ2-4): DAGVTQSPTHLIKTRGQQVTLRCSPISGHKSVSWYQQVLGQGPQFIFQYYEKEERGRGNFPDRFSARQFPNYSSELNVNALLLGDSALYLCASSFQDPAKNIQYFGAGTRLSVL.

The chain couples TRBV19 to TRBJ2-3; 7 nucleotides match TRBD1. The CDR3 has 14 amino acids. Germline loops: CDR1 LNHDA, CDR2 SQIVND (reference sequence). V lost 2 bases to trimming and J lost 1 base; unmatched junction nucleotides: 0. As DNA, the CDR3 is TGTGCCAGTAGTATACAGGGGGGCACAGATACGCAGTATTTT. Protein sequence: CASSIQGGTDTQYF.

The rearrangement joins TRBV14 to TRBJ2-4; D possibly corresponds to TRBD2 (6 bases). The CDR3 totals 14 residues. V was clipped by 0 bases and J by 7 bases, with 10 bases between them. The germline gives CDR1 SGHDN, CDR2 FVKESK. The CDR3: CASSQEAGSNIQYF. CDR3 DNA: TGTGCCAGCAGCCAAGAGGCGGGGAGCAACATTCAGTACTTC.

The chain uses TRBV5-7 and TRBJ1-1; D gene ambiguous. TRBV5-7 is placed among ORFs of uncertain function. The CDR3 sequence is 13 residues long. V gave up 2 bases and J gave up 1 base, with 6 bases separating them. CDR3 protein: CASSLAQNTEAFF. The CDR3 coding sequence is TGTGCCAGCAGCTTAGCTCAGAACACTGAAGCTTTCTTT.

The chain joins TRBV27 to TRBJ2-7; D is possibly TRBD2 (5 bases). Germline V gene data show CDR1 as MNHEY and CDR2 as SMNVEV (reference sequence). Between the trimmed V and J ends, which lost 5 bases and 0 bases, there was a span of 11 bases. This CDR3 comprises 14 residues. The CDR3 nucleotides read TGTGCCAGCAGTATTGCACGGGACTCCTACGAGCAGTACTTC. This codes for CASSIARDSYEQYF.

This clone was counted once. In DNA, the CDR3 is TGTGCCAGCAGCGGAGGAGGGTTCAGCTCTGGAAACACCATATATTTT. This translates into CASSGGGFSSGNTIYF. The chain has TRBV9 and TRBJ1-3; unclear D gene. The CDR3 extends over 16 amino acids. Germline V gives CDR1 SGDLS, CDR2 YYNGEE. Trimming stripped 3 bases from V and 0 bases from J, with 13 bases between.

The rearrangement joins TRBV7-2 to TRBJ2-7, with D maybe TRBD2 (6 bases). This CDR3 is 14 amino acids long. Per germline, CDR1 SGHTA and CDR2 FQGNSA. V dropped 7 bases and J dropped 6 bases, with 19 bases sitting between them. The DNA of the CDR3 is TGTGCCAGCAAACCGGGACTTATCGGTCTCGAGCAGTACTTC. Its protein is CASKPGLIGLEQYF.

The DNA for the CDR3 is TGCGCCAGCAGCCACCCCCTTAGGGGAAGGATCGGACCCGAGCAGTACTTC. Its protein product is CASSHPLRGRIGPEQYF. The chain employs TRBV4-1 and TRBJ2-7, with D perhaps matching TRBD1 (5 bases). CDR1 and CDR2 from the germline V gene are MGHRA and YSYEKL. The CDR3 runs 17 residues. Trimming shortened V by 3 bases and J by 6 bases, and 24 bases separated the two germline ends.

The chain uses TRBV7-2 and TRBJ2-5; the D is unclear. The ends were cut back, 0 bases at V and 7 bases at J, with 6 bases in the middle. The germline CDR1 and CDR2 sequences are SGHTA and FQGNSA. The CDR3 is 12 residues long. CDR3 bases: TGTGCCAGCAGCTTAGCCCCGGGGACCCAGTACTTC. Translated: CASSLAPGTQYF. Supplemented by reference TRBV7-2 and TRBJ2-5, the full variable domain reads GAGVSQSPSNKVTEKGKDVELRCDPISGHTALYWYRQSLGQGLEFLIYFQGNSAPDKSGLPSDRFSAERTGGSVSTLTIQRTQQEDSAVYLCASSLAPGTQYFGPGTRLLVL.

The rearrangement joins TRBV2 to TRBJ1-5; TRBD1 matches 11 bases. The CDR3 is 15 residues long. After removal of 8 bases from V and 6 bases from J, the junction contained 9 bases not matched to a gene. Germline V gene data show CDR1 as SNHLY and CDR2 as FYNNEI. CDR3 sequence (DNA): TGTGCCAGCCACCTCGGACAGGGGGCAACTCAGCCCCAGCATTTT. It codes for CASHLGQGATQPQHF.

The DNA of the CDR3 is TGCAGTGCTAGTGAGACAGGGGGCGGTAATGAAAAACTGTTTTTT. This codes for CSASETGGGNEKLFF. The chain uses TRBV20-1 and TRBJ1-4; TRBD1 aligns across 10 bases. The CDR3 length is 15 residues. Germline-derived CDR1 and CDR2 are DFQATT and SNEGSKA (reference sequence). Trimming took 3 bases from V and 4 from J; bases not matched to a gene: 5.

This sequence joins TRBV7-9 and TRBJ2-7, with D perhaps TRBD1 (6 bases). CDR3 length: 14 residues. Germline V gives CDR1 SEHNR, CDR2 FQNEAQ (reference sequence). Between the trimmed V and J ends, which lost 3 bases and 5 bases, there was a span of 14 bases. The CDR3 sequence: CASSFGGGYDEQYF. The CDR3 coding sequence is TGTGCCAGCAGCTTTGGGGGCGGGTACGACGAGCAGTACTTC. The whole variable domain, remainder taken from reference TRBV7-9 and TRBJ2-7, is DTGVSQNPRHKITKRGQNVTFRCDPISEHNRLYWYRQTLGQGPEFLTYFQNEAQLEKSRLLSDRFSAERPKGSFSTLEIQRTEQGDSAMYLCASSFGGGYDEQYFGPGTRLTVT.

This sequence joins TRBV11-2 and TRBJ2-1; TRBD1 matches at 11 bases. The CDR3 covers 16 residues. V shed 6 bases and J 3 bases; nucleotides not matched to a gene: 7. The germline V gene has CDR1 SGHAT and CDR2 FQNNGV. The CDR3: CASRTWDRGDYNEQFF. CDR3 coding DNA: TGTGCCAGCAGGACATGGGACAGGGGGGACTACAATGAGCAGTTCTTC.

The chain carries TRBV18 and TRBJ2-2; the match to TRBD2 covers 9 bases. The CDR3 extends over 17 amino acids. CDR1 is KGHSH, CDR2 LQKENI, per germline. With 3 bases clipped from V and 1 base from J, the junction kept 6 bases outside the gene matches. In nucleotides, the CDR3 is TGTGCCAGCTCACCTCTTAGCGGGGGCCTGAACACCGGGGAGCTGTTTTTT. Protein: CASSPLSGGLNTGELFF. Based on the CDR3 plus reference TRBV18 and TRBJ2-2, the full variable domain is NAGVMQNPRHLVRRRGQEARLRCSPMKGHSHVYWYRQLPEEGLKFMVYLQKENIIDESGMPKERFSAEFPKEGPSILRIQQVVRGDSAAYFCASSPLSGGLNTGELFFGEGSRLTVL.

The CDR3 is CASTALREQFF. CDR3 bases: TGTGCCAGCACCGCCTTGCGTGAGCAGTTCTTC. The V call is TRBV7-2, the J call TRBJ2-1; no clear D. Trimming stripped 7 bases from V and 9 bases from J, with 10 bases between. The CDR3 spans 11 residues. Looked up from germline, CDR1 is SGHTA and CDR2 is FQGNSA. Looking up the rest from reference TRBV7-2 and TRBJ2-1 gives the full variable domain: GAGVSQSPSNKVTEKGKDVELRCDPISGHTALYWYRQSLGQGLEFLIYFQGNSAPDKSGLPSDRFSAERTGGSVSTLTIQRTQQEDSAVYLCASTALREQFFGPGTRLTVL.

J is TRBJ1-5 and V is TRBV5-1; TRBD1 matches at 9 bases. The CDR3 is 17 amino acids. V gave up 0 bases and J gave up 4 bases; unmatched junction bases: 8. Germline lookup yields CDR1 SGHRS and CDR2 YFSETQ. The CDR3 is CASSLGDRESRNQPQHF. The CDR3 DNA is TGCGCCAGCAGCTTGGGGGACAGGGAAAGTAGAAATCAGCCCCAGCATTTT.

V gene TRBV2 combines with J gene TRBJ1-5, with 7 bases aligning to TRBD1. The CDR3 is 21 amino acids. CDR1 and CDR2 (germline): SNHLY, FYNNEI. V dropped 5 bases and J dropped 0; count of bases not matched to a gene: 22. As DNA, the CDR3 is TGTGCCAGCAGTTATAGGCCCCCCGATTTCACAGGGGTCTATAGCAATCAGCCCCAGCATTTT. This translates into CASSYRPPDFTGVYSNQPQHF.

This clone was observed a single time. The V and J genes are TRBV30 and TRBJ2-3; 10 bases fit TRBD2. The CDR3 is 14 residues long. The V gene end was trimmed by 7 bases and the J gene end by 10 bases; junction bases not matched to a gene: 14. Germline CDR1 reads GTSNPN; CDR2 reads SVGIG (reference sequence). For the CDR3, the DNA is TGTGCCTACCTCAGCGGGGGGGCCATAGGAGCGCAGTATTTT. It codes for CAYLSGGAIGAQYF.

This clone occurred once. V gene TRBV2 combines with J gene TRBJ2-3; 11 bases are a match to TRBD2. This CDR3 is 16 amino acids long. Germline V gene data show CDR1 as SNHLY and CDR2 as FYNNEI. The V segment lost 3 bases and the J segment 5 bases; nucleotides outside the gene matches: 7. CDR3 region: CASSDKSSGGKDTQYF. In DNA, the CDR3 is TGTGCCAGCAGTGATAAATCTAGCGGGGGGAAAGATACGCAGTATTTT.

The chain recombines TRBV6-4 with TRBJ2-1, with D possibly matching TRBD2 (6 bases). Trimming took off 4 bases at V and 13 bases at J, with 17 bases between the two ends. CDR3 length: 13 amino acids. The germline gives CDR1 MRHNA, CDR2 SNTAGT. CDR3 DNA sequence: TGTGCCAGCAGTGTGGGGCGGGATCAAGCCCAGTTCTTC. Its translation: CASSVGRDQAQFF.

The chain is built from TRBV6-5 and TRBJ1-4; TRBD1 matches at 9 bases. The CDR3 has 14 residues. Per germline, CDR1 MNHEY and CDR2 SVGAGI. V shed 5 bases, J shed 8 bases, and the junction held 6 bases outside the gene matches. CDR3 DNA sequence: TGTGCCAGCAGTCCACAGGGGGCGGACGAAAAACTGTTTTTT. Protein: CASSPQGADEKLFF.

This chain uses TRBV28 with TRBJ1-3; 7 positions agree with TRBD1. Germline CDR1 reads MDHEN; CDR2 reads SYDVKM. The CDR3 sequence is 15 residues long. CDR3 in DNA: TGTGCAGCAGGGGCAGGGGGAAAAGGTGGAAACACCATATATTTT. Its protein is CAAGAGGKGGNTIYF.

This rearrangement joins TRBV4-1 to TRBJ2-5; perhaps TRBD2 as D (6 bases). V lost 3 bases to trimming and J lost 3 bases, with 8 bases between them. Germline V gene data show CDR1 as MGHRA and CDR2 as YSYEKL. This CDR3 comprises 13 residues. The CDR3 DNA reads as TGCGCCAGCAGCCACGGCGGGGAAGAGACCCAGTACTTC. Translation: CASSHGGEETQYF.